What follows is one T cell receptor (beta chain) and its context. Produced via immunoSEQ multiplex PCR; TCRdb's table is partial and in-frame only. The table includes around 75,000 clones, 70% to 90% detected once. This entry belongs to a study of blood T cell repertoires in COVID-19. The CDR3 is made up of 18 amino acids. The ends lost 5 bases at V and 1 base at J; junction bases unmatched: 9. Germline CDR1 is SGHTA and CDR2 is FQGNSA. The rearrangement joins TRBV7-2 to TRBJ2-5, with TRBD2 matching over 14 bases. Sequenced input: peripheral blood. The clonotype was recovered from a human donor in a cohort sampled during active COVID-19. In DNA, the CDR3 is TGTGCCAGCAGCACGCATGGACTAGCGGGAGGTATCCAAGAGACCCAGTACTTC. It encodes CASSTHGLAGGIQETQYF.